This T cell receptor (beta chain) appears in the sequencing data of a study of T cell responses to AZD1222 COVID-19 vaccine. Study-level points and caveats: Baseline serostatus was positive in only a handful of AZD1222 recipients. Close to half of spike-specific TCRs reportedly recognize unmutated variant regions. Donors were largely white British and mainly female; clonal diversity was possibly underestimated.

Assay used: immunoSEQ multiplex PCR; TCRdb lists only in-frame clones, some missing. The repertoire includes about 27,000 clones, around 92% of them detected once, and around 8% sits in the top ten. Trimming took 0 bases from V and 5 from J; bases not matched to a gene: 6. Germline lookup yields CDR1 LGHNA and CDR2 YSLEER. The CDR3 sequence is 15 residues long. As concerns this clone: Its antigen is as yet unknown.

The receptor was isolated from an adult who received the AZD1222 COVID-19 vaccine. The chain couples TRBV4-3 to TRBJ1-2, with TRBD1 identical over 7 bases. Source: peripheral blood, taken 28 days after the second AZD1222 dose. The CDR3 DNA reads as TGCGCCAGCAGCCAAGAGTTGACAGGGAGGTATGGCTACACCTTC. This gives the protein CASSQELTGRYGYTF.